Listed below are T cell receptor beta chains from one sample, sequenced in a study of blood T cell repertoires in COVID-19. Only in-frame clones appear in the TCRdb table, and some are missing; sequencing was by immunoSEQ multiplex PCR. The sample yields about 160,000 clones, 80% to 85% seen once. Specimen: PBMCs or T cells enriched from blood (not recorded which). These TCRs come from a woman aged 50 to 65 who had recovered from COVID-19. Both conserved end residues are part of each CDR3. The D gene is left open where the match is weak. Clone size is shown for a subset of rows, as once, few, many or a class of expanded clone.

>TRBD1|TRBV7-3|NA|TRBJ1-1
TGTGCCAGCAGCCCGAACAGGGGCACTGAAGCTTTCTTT
CASSPNRGTEAFF
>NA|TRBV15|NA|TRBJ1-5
TGTGCCACCAGCAGAGTCTCTCAGCCCCAGCATTTT
CATSRVSQPQHF
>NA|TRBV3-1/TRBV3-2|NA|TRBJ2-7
TGTGCCAGCAGCCAAGCCGGGGGGCATGGCTACGAGCAGTACTTC
CASSQAGGHGYEQYF
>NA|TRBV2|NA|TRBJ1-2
TGTGCCAGCAGTCCCGGCGGGACCCCCAATCGTGGCTACACCTTC
CASSPGGTPNRGYTF
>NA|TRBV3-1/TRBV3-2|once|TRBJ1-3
TGTGCCAGCAGCCAAGTTACGGTCAGGGCTGGAAACACCATATATTTT
CASSQVTVRAGNTIYF
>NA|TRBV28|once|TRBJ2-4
TGTGCCAGCAGTTTACTTGTTATGGGACTGAAAAACATTCAGTACTTC
CASSLLVMGLKNIQYF
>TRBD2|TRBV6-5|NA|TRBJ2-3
TGTGCCAGCAGTAACAGCGGGGGGGCGGCAGATACGCAGTATTTT
CASSNSGGAADTQYF
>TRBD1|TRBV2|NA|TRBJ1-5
TGTGCCAGCAGCCTAGGGACAGCCAATCAGCCCCAGCATTTT
CASSLGTANQPQHF
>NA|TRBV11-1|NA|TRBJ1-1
TGTGCCAGCAGCTTAAACGGGGGACCCAACACTGAAGCTTTCTTT
CASSLNGGPNTEAFF
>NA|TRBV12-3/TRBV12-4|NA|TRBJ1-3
TGTGCCAGCAGCCTTTATAACACCATATATTTT
CASSLYNTIYF
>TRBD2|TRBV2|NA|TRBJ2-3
TGTGCCAGCCTTTTAGCGGGAGTGGGGGATACGCAGTATTTT
CASLLAGVGDTQYF
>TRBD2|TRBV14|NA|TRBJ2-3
TGTGCCAGCAGCCCTGGTTTGCTAGCGGGAGCAGATACGCAGTATTTT
CASSPGLLAGADTQYF
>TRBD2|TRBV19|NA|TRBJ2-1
TGTGCCAGTAGTTCTGGGGCGGCGGGAGCCTTTGAGCAGTTCTTC
CASSSGAAGAFEQFF
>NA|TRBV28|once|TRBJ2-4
TGTGCCAGCAGTAGTCCCGGGAGCCCGTTAGCCAAAAACATTCAGTACTTC
CASSSPGSPLAKNIQYF
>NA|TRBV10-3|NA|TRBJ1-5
TGTGCCATCAGTGGGCCTAATCAGCCCCAGCATTTT
CAISGPNQPQHF
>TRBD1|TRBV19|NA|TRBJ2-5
TGTGCCAGTAGTATCCCCGGGACAGCTCAAGAGACCCAGTACTTC
CASSIPGTAQETQYF
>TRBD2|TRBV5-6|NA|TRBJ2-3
TGTGCCAGCAGCTTGGAGACTAGCGGGAGAGGAGATACGCAGTATTTT
CASSLETSGRGDTQYF
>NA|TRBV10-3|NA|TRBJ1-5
TGTGCCATCTCGACAGCTTATAGCAATCAGCCCCAGCATTTT
CAISTAYSNQPQHF
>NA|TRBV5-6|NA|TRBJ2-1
TGTGCCAGCAGCTTTCGGAGGAGCTCCTACAATGAGCAGTTCTTC
CASSFRRSSYNEQFF
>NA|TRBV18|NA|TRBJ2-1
TGTGCCAGCTCACCACCGGGGCAGAGGCAGAAGGCGGAGCAGTTCTTC
CASSPPGQRQKAEQFF
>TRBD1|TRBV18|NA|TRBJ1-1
TGTGCCAGCTCAGTATTGGGACAGGGGATTATGAACACTGAAGCTTTCTTT
CASSVLGQGIMNTEAFF
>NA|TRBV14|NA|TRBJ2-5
TGTGCCAGCAGCCAAGCACAGGGCCGTCAGACCCAGTACTTC
CASSQAQGRQTQYF
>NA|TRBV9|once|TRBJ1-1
TGTGCCAGCAGCGCAGGGTCTGCCACTGAAGCTTTCTTT
CASSAGSATEAFF
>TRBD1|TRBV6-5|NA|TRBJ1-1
TGTGCCAGCAGTAGACAGGGACTCGGGAACACTGAAGCTTTCTTT
CASSRQGLGNTEAFF
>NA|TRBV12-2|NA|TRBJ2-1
TGTGCAAGTCGCTTGGAAGCGGGGGCGAGCTCCTACAATGAGCAGTTCTTC
CASRLEAGASSYNEQFF
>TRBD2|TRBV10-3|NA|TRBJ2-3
TGTGCCACGCGGGAACGACCGGGACTAGCGGGGCCCACAGATACGCAGTATTTT
CATRERPGLAGPTDTQYF
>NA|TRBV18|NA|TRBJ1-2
TGTGCCAGCTCACCTGACAGGTCGGACTATGGCTACACCTTC
CASSPDRSDYGYTF
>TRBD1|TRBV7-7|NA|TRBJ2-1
TGTGCTAGCAGCTTAGTAACGGGACAGGTGGGAGAGCAGTTCTTC
CASSLVTGQVGEQFF
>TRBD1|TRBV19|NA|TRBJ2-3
TGTGCCAGTAGTATAATAGGACAGGGGGCAGATACGCAGTATTTT
CASSIIGQGADTQYF
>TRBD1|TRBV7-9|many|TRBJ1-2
TGTGCCAGCAGCCGCGGACAGGTCCAAATCCTACGGTATGGCTACACCTTC
CASSRGQVQILRYGYTF
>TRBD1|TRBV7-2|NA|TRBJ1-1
TGTGCCAGCAGCTCCGGGACAGTGAACACTGAAGCTTTCTTT
CASSSGTVNTEAFF
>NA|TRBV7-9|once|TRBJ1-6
TGTGCCAGCAGCTTAGGAGCGGGTTCACCCCTCCACTTT
CASSLGAGSPLHF
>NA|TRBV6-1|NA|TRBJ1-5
TGTGCCAGCAGTGCCCGGGGAGGCTCCGGCTTTTTCAGCAATCAGCCCCAGCATTTT
CASSARGGSGFFSNQPQHF
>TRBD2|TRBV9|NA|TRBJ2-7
TGTGCCAGCAGCGTAGCCCCTAGCGGGAGTTACGAGCAGTACTTC
CASSVAPSGSYEQYF
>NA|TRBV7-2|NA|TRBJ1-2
TGTGCCAGCAGCTTAGAGATTTCGAGTGGCTACACCTTC
CASSLEISSGYTF
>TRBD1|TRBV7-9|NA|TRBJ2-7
TGTGCCAGCAGCTCCCCGCTGGACAGGGGGATTATCGAGCAGTACTTC
CASSSPLDRGIIEQYF
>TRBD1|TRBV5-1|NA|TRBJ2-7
TGCGCCAGCAGATTTCTGGTGACAGGGAACTACGAGCAGTACTTC
CASRFLVTGNYEQYF
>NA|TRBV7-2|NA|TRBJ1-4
TGTGCCAGCAGCCCTCGGGCGGGTCGCGAAAAACTGTTTTTT
CASSPRAGREKLFF
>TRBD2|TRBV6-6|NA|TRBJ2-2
TGTGCCAGCAGTCTCACCGGGACTAGCGGAAACACCGGGGAGCTGTTTTTT
CASSLTGTSGNTGELFF
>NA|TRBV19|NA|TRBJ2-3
TGTGCCAGTAGTATAGGAGGAGGGAGGACAGATACGCAGTATTTT
CASSIGGGRTDTQYF
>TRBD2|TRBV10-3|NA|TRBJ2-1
TGTGCCATCAGTGAGTCGGGAGGGTCCTACAATGAGCAGTTCTTC
CAISESGGSYNEQFF
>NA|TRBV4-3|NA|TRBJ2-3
TGCGCCAGCAGCCAAGATAACAGGGACACAGATACGCAGTATTTT
CASSQDNRDTDTQYF